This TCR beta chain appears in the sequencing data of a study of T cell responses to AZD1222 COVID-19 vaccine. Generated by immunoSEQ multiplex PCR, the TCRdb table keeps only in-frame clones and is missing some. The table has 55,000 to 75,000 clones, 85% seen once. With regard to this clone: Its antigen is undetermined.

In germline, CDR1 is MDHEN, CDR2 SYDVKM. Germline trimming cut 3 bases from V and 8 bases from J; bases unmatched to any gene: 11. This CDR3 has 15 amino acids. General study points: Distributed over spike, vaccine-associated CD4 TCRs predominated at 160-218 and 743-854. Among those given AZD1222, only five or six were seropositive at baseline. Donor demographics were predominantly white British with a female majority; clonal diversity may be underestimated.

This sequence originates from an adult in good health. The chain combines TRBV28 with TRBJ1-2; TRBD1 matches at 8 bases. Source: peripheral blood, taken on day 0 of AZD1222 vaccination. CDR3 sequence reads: CASSFISGGLRGYTF. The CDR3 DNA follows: TGTGCCAGCAGTTTTATTTCAGGGGGCTTGCGGGGCTACACCTTC.